The entry below gives a single T cell receptor beta chain sequence along with its context. This may come from a read error, since a much larger clone is one base off. By two-round multiplex PCR, the TCR beta CDR3 was amplified from genomic DNA. Round-one PCR had primers specific to each TRBV and TRBJ gene. TCRdb itself ran the multiplex PCR reads through MiXCR, one entry per CDR3 protein. The table includes around 59,000 distinct CDR3 sequences, around 27% detected once. This CDR3 is built from 13 residues. From germline, CDR1 is DFQATT and CDR2 SNEGSKA (reference sequence). The V end lost 6 bases, the J end lost 0 bases, and 11 bases lay between the germline ends. The sample is drawn from a study of prognosis after radiotherapy for stage I lung cancer.

The sample in question was PBMCs, obtained before or after stereotactic body radiation therapy (not recorded which). The source of this sequence is a donor of 50 years or more with non-small cell lung cancer. This chain links TRBV20-1 with TRBJ1-1; no reliable D call. The CDR3 loop is CSAVCHLNTEAFF. The CDR3 DNA follows: TGCAGTGCGGTATGCCATCTGAACACTGAAGCTTTCTTT.